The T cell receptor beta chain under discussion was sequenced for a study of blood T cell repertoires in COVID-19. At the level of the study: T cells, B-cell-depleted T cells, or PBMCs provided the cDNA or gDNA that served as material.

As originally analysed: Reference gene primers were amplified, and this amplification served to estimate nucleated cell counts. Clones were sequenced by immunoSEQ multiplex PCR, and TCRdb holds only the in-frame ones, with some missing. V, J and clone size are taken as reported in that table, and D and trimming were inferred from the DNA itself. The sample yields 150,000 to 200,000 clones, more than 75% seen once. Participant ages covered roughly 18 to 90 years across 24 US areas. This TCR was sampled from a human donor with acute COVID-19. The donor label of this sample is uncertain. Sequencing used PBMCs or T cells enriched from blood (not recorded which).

CDR3 residues: CASSFDRGARYNEQFF. The CDR3 DNA reads as TGTGCCAGCAGCTTCGATAGGGGCGCGCGGTACAATGAGCAGTTCTTC. This rearrangement joins TRBV11-2 to TRBJ2-1, with TRBD1 as a possible D gene (5 bases). This CDR3 has 16 amino acids. V lost 3 bases and J lost 4, with 16 bases in between. From germline, CDR1 is SGHAT and CDR2 FQNNGV. Supplemented by reference TRBV11-2 and TRBJ2-1, the full variable domain reads EAGVAQSPRYKIIEKRQSVAFWCNPISGHATLYWYQQILGQGPKLLIQFQNNGVVDDSQLPKDRFSAERLKGVDSTLKIQPAKLEDSAVYLCASSFDRGARYNEQFFGPGTRLTVL.